Sequencing of this T cell receptor (beta chain) was carried out in a study of T cell responses to AZD1222 COVID-19 vaccine. Timing groups of about 4 and about 12 weeks for second doses were pooled. The data were produced by immunoSEQ multiplex PCR, yet TCRdb's version contains in-frame clones alone and is incomplete. The data show 150,000 or so clones, 92% seen once. General study findings and limits: Variant regions that are unmutated are reportedly the target of nearly half of spike-specific TCRs. The study sampled repertoires only after the peak T cell response. White British ancestry dominated among donors, who included more females, and clonal diversity was possibly underestimated.

Of note for this clone: Its antigen is still unknown.

The V end was cut by 7 bases, the J end by 2 bases, with 18 bases between. The CDR3 is 15 residues long. CDR1 WNHNN and CDR2 SYGVQD come from the germline V gene (reference sequence). This receptor was obtained from an adult who received the AZD1222 COVID-19 vaccine. Sample: peripheral blood, taken 28 days after the second AZD1222 dose. This rearrangement joins TRBV10-1 to TRBJ2-7, with D unresolved. CDR3 amino acids: CASTGPSALPYEQYF. CDR3 coding DNA: TGCGCCAGCACTGGACCCTCAGCCTTACCCTACGAGCAGTACTTC.